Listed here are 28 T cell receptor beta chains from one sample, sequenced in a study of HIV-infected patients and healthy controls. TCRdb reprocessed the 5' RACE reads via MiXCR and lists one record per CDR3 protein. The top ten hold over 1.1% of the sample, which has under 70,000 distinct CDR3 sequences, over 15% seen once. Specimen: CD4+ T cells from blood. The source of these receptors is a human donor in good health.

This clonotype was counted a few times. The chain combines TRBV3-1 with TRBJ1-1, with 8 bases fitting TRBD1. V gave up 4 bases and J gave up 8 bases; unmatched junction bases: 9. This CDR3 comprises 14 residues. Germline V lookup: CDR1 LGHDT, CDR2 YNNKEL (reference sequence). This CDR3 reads CASSPDGRGREAFF. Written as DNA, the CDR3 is TGTGCCAGCAGCCCCGACGGCAGGGGGCGGGAAGCTTTCTTT.

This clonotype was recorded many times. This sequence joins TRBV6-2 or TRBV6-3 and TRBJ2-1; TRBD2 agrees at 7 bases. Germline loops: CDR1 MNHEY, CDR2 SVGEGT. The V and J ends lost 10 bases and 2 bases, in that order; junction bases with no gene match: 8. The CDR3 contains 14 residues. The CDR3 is CAIRRTRTYNEQFF. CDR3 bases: TGTGCCATCAGGAGGACTAGAACCTACAATGAGCAGTTCTTC.

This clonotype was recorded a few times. The CDR3 sequence is CASSLPGTGSYGYTF. CDR3 sequence (DNA): TGTGCCAGCAGCTTACCAGGGACAGGAAGCTATGGCTACACCTTC. The chain employs TRBV6-6 and TRBJ1-2; 8 nucleotides agree with TRBD1. Germline loops: CDR1 MNHNY, CDR2 SVGAGI (reference sequence). The CDR3 spans 15 residues. V dropped 6 bases and J dropped 4; count of bases not matched to a gene: 10.

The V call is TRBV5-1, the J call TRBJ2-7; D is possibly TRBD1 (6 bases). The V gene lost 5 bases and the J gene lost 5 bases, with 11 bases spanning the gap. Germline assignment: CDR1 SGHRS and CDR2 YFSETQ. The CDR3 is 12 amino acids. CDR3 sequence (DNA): TGCGCCAGCAGTTTACAGGGCCACGAGCAGTACTTC. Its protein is CASSLQGHEQYF.

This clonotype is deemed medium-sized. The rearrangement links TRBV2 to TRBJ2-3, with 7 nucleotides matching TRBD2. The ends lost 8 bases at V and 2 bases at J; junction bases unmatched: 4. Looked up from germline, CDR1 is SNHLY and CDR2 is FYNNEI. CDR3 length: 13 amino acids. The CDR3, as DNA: TGTGCCAGCGGGGGACTATTCACAGATACGCAGTATTTT. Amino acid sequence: CASGGLFTDTQYF.

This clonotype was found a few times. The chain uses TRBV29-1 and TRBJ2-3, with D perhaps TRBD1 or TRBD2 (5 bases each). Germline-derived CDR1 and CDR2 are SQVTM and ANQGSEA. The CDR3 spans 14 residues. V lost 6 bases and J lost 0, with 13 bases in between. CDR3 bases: TGCAGCGTGTCTTGGGGGTTTAGCACAGATACGCAGTATTTT. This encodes CSVSWGFSTDTQYF.

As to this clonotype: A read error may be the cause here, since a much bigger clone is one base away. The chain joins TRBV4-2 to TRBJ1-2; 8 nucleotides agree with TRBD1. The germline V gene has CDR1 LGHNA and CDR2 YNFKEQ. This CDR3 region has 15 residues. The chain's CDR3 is CASKAGQGLEYGNTF. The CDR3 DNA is TGTGCCAGCAAAGCTGGACAGGGTTTGGAATATGGCAACACCTTC.

This CDR3 reads CASSFSGGKYNEQFF. In DNA, the CDR3 is TGTGCCAGCAGCTTTAGCGGGGGGAAGTACAATGAGCAGTTCTTC. V is TRBV7-6 and J is TRBJ2-1, with TRBD2 matching over 10 bases. This CDR3 contains 15 residues. After removal of 3 bases from V and 4 bases from J, the junction contained 3 bases not matched to a gene. The germline gives CDR1 SGHVS, CDR2 FNYEAQ.

The CDR3 sequence: CAWSTGRGAAGELFF. As DNA, the CDR3 is TGTGCCTGGAGTACGGGCCGGGGGGCCGCCGGGGAGCTGTTTTTT. The J gene is TRBJ2-2, the V gene TRBV30, with D perhaps TRBD2 (7 bases). The CDR3 has 15 amino acids. V lost 2 bases to trimming and J lost 6 bases, with 16 bases between them. CDR1 and CDR2 (germline): GTSNPN, SVGIG (reference sequence).

CDR3: CASSMWGRGQGNQPQHF. The DNA of the CDR3 is TGTGCCAGTAGTATGTGGGGTAGGGGACAGGGCAATCAGCCCCAGCATTTT. V gene TRBV19 combines with J gene TRBJ1-5; TRBD1 matches at 8 bases. This CDR3 has 17 residues. Germline CDR1 is LNHDA and CDR2 is SQIVND (reference sequence). Trimming removed 3 bases from V and 2 bases from J; junction bases left unmatched: 9.

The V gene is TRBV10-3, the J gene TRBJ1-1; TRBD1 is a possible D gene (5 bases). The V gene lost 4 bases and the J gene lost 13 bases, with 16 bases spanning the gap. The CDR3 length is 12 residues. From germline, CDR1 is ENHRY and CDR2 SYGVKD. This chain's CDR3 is CAISATAVEGFF. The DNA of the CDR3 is TGTGCCATCAGTGCGACAGCAGTCGAGGGTTTCTTT.

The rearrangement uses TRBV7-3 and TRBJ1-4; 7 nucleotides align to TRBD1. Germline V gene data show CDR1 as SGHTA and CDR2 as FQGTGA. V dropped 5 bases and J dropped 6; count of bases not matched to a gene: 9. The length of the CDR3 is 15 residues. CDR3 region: CASSMTGQPYEKLFF. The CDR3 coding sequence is TGTGCCAGCAGCATGACGGGACAGCCGTATGAAAAACTGTTTTTT. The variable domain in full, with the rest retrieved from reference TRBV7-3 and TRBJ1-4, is GAGVSQTPSNKVTEKGKYVELRCDPISGHTALYWYRQSLGQGPEFLIYFQGTGAADDSGLPNDRFFAVRPEGSVSTLKIQRTERGDSAVYLCASSMTGQPYEKLFFGSGTQLSVL.

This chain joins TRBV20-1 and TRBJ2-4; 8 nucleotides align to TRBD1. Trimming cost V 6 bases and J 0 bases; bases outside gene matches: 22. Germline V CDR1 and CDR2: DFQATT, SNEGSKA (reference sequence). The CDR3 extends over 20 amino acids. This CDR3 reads CSAAKRLQGQVTLAKNIQYF. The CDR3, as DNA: TGCAGTGCCGCGAAACGTTTACAGGGACAGGTCACGCTAGCCAAAAACATTCAGTACTTC.

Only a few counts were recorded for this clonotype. CDR3 sequence: CASSASGSGNEQFF. CDR3 nucleotide sequence: TGTGCCAGCAGTGCCAGCGGGAGTGGGAATGAGCAGTTCTTC. The chain joins TRBV6-4 to TRBJ2-1, with 8 bases lining up with TRBD2. This CDR3 is 14 amino acids long. CDR1 is MRHNA and CDR2 is SNTAGT in the germline V gene. V was pared by 4 bases and J by 7 bases, with 6 bases of the junction left unmatched.

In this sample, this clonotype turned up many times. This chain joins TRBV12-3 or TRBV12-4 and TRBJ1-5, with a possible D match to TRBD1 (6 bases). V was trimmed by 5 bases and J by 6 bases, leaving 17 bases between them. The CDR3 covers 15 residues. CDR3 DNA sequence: TGTGCCAGCAGTCCTAGCCAGGGGTTGAGTCAGCCCCAGCATTTT. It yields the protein CASSPSQGLSQPQHF.

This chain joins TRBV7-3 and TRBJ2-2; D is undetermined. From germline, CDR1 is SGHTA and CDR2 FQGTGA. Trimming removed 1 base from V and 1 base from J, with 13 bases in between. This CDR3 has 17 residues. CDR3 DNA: TGTGCCAGCAGCTTAAGCGGTGGGAAGATGAACACCGGGGAGCTGTTTTTT. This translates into CASSLSGGKMNTGELFF.

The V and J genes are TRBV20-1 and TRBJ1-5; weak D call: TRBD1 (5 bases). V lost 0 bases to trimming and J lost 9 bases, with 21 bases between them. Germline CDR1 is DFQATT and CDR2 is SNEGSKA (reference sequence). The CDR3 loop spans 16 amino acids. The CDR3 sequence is CSAREPTGRTSSPQHF. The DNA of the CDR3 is TGCAGTGCTAGAGAGCCAACGGGACGGACTTCATCGCCCCAGCATTTT.

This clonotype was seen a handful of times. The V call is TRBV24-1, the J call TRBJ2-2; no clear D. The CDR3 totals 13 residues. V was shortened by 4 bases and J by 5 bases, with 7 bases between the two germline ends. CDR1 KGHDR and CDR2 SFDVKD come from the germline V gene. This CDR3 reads CATSEWGTGELFF. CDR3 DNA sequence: TGTGCCACCAGTGAATGGGGAACCGGGGAGCTGTTTTTT.

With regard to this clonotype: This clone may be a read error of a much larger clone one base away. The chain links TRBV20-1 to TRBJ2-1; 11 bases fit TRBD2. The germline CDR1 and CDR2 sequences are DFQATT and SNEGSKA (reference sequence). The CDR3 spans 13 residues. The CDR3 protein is CSAEGLAADERFF. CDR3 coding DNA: TGCAGTGCTGAGGGACTAGCGGCGGATGAGCGGTTCTTC.

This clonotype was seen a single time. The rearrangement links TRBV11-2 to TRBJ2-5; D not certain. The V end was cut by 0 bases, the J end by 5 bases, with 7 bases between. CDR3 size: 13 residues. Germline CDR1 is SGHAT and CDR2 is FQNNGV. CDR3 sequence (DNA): TGTGCCAGCAGCTTAGATCTCACGGAGACCCAGTACTTC. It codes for CASSLDLTETQYF.

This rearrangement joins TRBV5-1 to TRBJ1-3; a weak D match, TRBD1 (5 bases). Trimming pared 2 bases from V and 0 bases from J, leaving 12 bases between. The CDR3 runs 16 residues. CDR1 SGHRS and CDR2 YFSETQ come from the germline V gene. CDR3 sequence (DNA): TGCGCCAGCAGCTTACTGGACACGAGCTCTGGAAACACCATATATTTT. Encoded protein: CASSLLDTSSGNTIYF.

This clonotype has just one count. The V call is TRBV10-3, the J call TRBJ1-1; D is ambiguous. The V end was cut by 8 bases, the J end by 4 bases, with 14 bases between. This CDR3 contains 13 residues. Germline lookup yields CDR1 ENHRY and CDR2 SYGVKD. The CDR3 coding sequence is TGTGCCATCTCACTGGGGTCGGGCACTGAAGCTTTCTTT. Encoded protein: CAISLGSGTEAFF.

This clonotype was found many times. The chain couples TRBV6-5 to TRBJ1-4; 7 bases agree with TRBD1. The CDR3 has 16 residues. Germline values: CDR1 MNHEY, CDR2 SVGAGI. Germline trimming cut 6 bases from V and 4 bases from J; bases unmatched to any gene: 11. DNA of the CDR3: TGTGCCAGCAGGCCTACATGGGGACAGATTAATGAAAAACTGTTTTTT. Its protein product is CASRPTWGQINEKLFF.

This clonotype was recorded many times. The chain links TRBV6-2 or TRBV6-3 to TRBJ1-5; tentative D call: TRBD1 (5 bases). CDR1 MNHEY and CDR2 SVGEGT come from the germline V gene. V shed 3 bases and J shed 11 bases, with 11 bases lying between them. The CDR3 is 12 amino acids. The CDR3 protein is CASSYRDSAQHF. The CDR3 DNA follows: TGTGCCAGCAGTTATCGGGACTCGGCCCAGCATTTT.

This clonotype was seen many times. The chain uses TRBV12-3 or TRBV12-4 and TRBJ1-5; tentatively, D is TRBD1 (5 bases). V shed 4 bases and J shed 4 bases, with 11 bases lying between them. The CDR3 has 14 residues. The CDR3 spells CASSSTGLNQPQHF. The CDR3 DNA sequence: TGTGCCAGCAGTTCAACAGGTTTAAATCAGCCCCAGCATTTT.

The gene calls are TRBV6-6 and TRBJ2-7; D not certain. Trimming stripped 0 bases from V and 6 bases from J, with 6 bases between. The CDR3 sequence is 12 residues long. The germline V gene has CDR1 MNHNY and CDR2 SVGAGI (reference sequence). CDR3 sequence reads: CASSYSQSEQYF. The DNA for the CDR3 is TGTGCCAGCAGTTACTCGCAGTCCGAGCAGTACTTC.

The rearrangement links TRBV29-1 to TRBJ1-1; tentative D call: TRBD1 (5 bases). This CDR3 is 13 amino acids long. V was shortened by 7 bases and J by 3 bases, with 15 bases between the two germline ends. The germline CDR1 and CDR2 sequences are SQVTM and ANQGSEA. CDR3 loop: CSASPGLDTEAFF. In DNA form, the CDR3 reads TGCAGCGCCTCTCCAGGGCTGGACACTGAAGCTTTCTTT.

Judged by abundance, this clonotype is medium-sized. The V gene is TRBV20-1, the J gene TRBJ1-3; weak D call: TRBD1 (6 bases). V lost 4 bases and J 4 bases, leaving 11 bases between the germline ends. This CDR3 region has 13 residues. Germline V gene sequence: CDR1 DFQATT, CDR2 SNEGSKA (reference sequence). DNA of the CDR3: TGCAGTGCTATCACAGGGAGGGGAAACACCATATATTTT. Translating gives CSAITGRGNTIYF.